This TCR beta chain was recorded in a study of shared T cell receptors in the human thymus. Generated by immunoSEQ multiplex PCR, the TCRdb table keeps only in-frame clones and is missing some. Found here are roughly 68,000 clones, nearly 95% of them singletons; the top ten hold less than 0.04%. Sequencing used thymocytes. This receptor was obtained from a human donor.

The CDR3 region has the DNA TGTGCCAGCAGCTTAGGGAGGGAGCCTCAGGGGGAGCAGTTCTTC. It codes for CASSLGREPQGEQFF. The chain joins TRBV7-9 to TRBJ2-1; D is perhaps TRBD1 or TRBD2 (6 bases each). The CDR3 length is 15 residues. V dropped 1 base and J dropped 10 bases, with 17 bases sitting between them. CDR1 is SEHNR and CDR2 is FQNEAQ in the germline V gene (reference sequence).